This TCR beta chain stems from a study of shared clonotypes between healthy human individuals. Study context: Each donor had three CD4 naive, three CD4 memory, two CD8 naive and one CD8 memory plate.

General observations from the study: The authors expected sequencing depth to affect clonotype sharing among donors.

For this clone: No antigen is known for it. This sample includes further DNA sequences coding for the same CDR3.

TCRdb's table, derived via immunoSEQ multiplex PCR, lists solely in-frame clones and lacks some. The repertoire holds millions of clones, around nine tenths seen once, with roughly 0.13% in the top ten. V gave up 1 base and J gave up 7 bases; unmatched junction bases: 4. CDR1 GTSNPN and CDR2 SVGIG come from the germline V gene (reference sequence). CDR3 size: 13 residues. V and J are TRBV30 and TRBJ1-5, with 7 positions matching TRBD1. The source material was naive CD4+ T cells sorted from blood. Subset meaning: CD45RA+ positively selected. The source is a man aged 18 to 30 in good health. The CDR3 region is CAWSGTGGQPQHF. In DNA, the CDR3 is TGTGCCTGGAGTGGGACAGGCGGCCAGCCCCAGCATTTT.